The 10 T cell receptor beta chains listed next were all sequenced from one sample in a study of blood T cell repertoires in COVID-19 (dated by TCRdb to about 2020). Library preparation was by the immunoSEQ multiplex PCR assay. TCRdb took this table from immuneACCESS and kept in-frame rearrangements with V and J called. Such tables lack part of the clones; where checked against another copy, unresolved V genes explain under half of the gap, and the rest is unexplained. The sample records 200,000 to 300,000 clones, roughly 84% of which are singletons. The ten largest clones represent around 25% of the sample. Sequenced: peripheral blood. The receptors were gathered from a man in his forties with acute or convalescent COVID-19.

CDR3 sequence reads: CASSWDSYGYTF. The DNA of the CDR3 is TGTGCCAGCAGTTGGGACAGCTATGGCTACACCTTC. The V gene is TRBV5-5, the J gene TRBJ1-2, with 7 bases fitting TRBD1. Losses at the gene ends were 5 bases for V and 4 bases for J; bases not matched to a gene: 2. This CDR3 comprises 12 residues. The germline CDR1 and CDR2 sequences are SGHKS and YYEKEE (reference sequence).

This sequence joins TRBV5-1 and TRBJ2-7; D unresolved. The CDR3 runs to 13 residues. Per germline, CDR1 SGHRS and CDR2 YFSETQ. V gave up 0 bases and J gave up 3 bases, with 7 bases separating them. The CDR3 region is CASSLVGDYEQYF. CDR3 nucleotide sequence: TGCGCCAGCAGCTTGGTAGGAGACTACGAGCAGTACTTC.

The chain is built from TRBV25-1 and TRBJ2-2; a possible D gene is TRBD1 (6 bases). The CDR3 is made up of 14 amino acids. Germline CDR1 and CDR2: MGHDK and SYGVNS. Trimming stripped 3 bases from V and 3 bases from J, with 8 bases between. CDR3 loop: CASSDHRDTGELFF. Written as DNA, the CDR3 is TGTGCCAGCAGTGATCACAGGGACACCGGGGAGCTGTTTTTT.

The table lists this clone with a count of one. The chain employs TRBV5-1 and TRBJ2-5; 10 bases align to TRBD2. The CDR3 runs 16 residues. Germline loops: CDR1 SGHRS, CDR2 YFSETQ. Germline trimming cut 5 bases from V and 2 bases from J; bases unmatched to any gene: 9. The CDR3 bases are TGCGCCAGCAGTCCAAGCACTAGCGGGGCACAAGAGACCCAGTACTTC. It codes for CASSPSTSGAQETQYF.

The chain joins TRBV19 to TRBJ1-1; D is possibly TRBD1 (5 bases). The CDR3 has 15 residues. Germline CDR1 reads LNHDA; CDR2 reads SQIVND (reference sequence). V dropped 0 bases and J dropped 2 bases, with 10 bases sitting between them. CDR3 DNA sequence: TGTGCCAGTAGTATAGATACCGGGGGAAACACTGAAGCTTTCTTT. This translates into CASSIDTGGNTEAFF.

The J gene is TRBJ2-7, the V gene TRBV4-1, with 7 bases identical to TRBD1. The length of the CDR3 is 18 residues. Germline values: CDR1 MGHRA, CDR2 YSYEKL. With V trimmed by 0 bases and J by 4 bases, 15 bases remained unmatched. CDR3 in DNA: TGCGCCAGCAGCCAAGAAACGGCCGGGACAGTGGGGGTTTACGAGCAGTACTTC. Its protein is CASSQETAGTVGVYEQYF.

This clone was detected many times. The J gene is TRBJ1-1, the V gene TRBV7-2; TRBD1 matches at 9 bases. The CDR3 runs 13 residues. Trimming cost V 3 bases and J 10 bases; bases outside gene matches: 6. Germline V gene lookup returns CDR1 SGHTA and CDR2 FQGNSA. Written as DNA, the CDR3 is TGTGCCAGCAGCTTGGGGACAGGGAGTTCAGCTTTCTTT. Translated: CASSLGTGSSAFF.

This clone showed up just once. The rearrangement links TRBV30 to TRBJ1-1, with TRBD1 matching over 8 bases. Per germline, CDR1 GTSNPN and CDR2 SVGIG (reference sequence). Trimming at V came to 2 bases and at J to 8 bases, leaving 4 bases not matched to a gene. The CDR3 runs 12 residues. The CDR3 sequence is CAWSPGGREAFF. CDR3 in DNA: TGTGCCTGGAGTCCAGGGGGCCGGGAAGCTTTCTTT. Supplemented by reference TRBV30 and TRBJ1-1, the full variable domain reads SQTIHQWPATLVQPVGSPLSLECTVEGTSNPNLYWYRQAAGRGLQLLFYSVGIGQISSEVPQNLSASRPQDRQFILSSKKLLLSDSGFYLCAWSPGGREAFFGQGTRLTVV.

The chain recombines TRBV30 with TRBJ2-1; TRBD2 matches 8 bases. Germline CDR1 GTSNPN, CDR2 SVGIG (reference sequence). CDR3 length: 14 amino acids. The V segment lost 4 bases and the J segment 3 bases; nucleotides outside the gene matches: 5. The CDR3 nucleotides are TGTGCCTGGACCGCGGGGGGCATCTACAATGAGCAGTTCTTC. Protein: CAWTAGGIYNEQFF.

This chain links TRBV11-2 with TRBJ1-3, with TRBD1 matching 7 bases. Germline V gives CDR1 SGHAT, CDR2 FQNNGV. With V trimmed by 2 bases and J by 2 bases, 6 bases remained unmatched. The CDR3 contains 16 residues. CDR3 amino acids: CASSLSRDRTGNTIYF. CDR3 sequence (DNA): TGTGCCAGCAGCTTATCCCGGGACAGAACTGGAAACACCATATATTTT.